A single TCR beta chain is shown here with its context. The data belong to a study of blood T cell repertoires in COVID-19. The overall study: Sites across the United States, Italy and Spain contributed samples from acute and convalescent COVID-19. Sources were T cells, B-cell-depleted T cells, or PBMCs; the material itself was cDNA or gDNA.

Germline CDR1 MNHEY, CDR2 SVGAGI. Between the trimmed V and J ends, which lost 5 bases and 3 bases, there was a span of 16 bases. The CDR3 sequence is 15 residues long. The authors' processing: Reference gene primer amplification gave nucleated cell count estimates. Generated by immunoSEQ multiplex PCR, the TCRdb table keeps only in-frame clones and is missing some. That table supplies the V and J calls and clone size; D and trimming were determined from the DNA. The table shows fewer than 250,000 clones, with roughly 86% occurring only once. Before being deemed recovered, Cohort 3 donors had two negative PCRs, clearance, or symptom resolution.

This receptor was taken from a woman aged 45 to 65 who had recovered from COVID-19. V usage is TRBV6-5 and J usage is TRBJ1-1; a possible D gene is TRBD1 (6 bases). The source material was PBMCs or T cells enriched from blood (not recorded which). This CDR3 is CASSKQQGSYTEAFF. The CDR3 DNA reads as TGTGCCAGCAGTAAACAACAGGGATCGTACACTGAAGCTTTCTTT.